This T cell receptor beta chain was retrieved from a study of T-cell memory formation after mild COVID-19. Study-wide background: Clusters were largely donor specific. General observations from the study: The study found balanced CD4/CD8 in clones contracting day 15 to 85 and a CD4+ lean in later expanders. A subset of responding clones appeared in pre-infection memory, suggesting cross-reactive memory joined.

Trimming left V 1 base short and J 4 bases short, with 13 bases between. The CDR3 loop spans 14 amino acids. The germline CDR1 and CDR2 sequences are SQVTM and ANQGSEA. Using its own MiXCR run on the 5' RACE reads, TCRdb lists one record per CDR3 protein. The data contain over 450,000 distinct CDR3 sequences, about a fifth of them singletons. This clonotype was observed a few times. The antigen is not known. This receptor was obtained from an adult woman who had mild COVID-19 (a few samples of this study predate the infection). Cell type and time point are not known. The chain joins TRBV29-1 to TRBJ1-2; D remains ambiguous. The material sequenced was PBMCs or a T cell subset sorted from them (not recorded which). The CDR3 DNA follows: TGCAGCGTTGAAGGTCCGGTAGGGAGCTATGGCTACACCTTC. Translation gives CSVEGPVGSYGYTF.